The source of this T cell receptor (beta chain) is a study of cytomegalovirus exposure and HLA in healthy donors. Study-wide results and limits: Further analysis was carried out later, and it showed several of the most significant clusters appearing linked to common viral pathogens. One variant, a missense change in DCLRE1C, was linked in a later analysis to TCR beta V- and J-gene trimming. Apart from CMV serostatus, no immune exposure information was available.

Sampled while nominally healthy, donors likely had unrecorded immune exposures. V lost 0 bases, J lost 4 bases, and 7 bases stayed unmatched. The CDR3 covers 17 residues. Per the germline V gene, CDR1 is SGHAT and CDR2 is FQDESV (reference sequence). Remarks on this clone: What it recognizes is unknown.

The primer mix had 60 Vbeta and 13 Jbeta primers. Repertoires were generated with immunoSEQ multiplex PCR, while TCRdb's copy carries only in-frame clones and drops some. The sample lists roughly 160,000 clones; approximately 73% were seen once. The V and J genes are TRBV11-1 and TRBJ2-3; TRBD1 aligns across 10 bases. This receptor was identified in a woman between 18 and 29 years old in good health and CMV-seropositive. The source material was PBMCs. The CDR3 DNA sequence: TGTGCCAGCAGCTTAGCCGTTTGGGACAGGGGTGCAGATACGCAGTATTTT. This translates into CASSLAVWDRGADTQYF.